This TCR beta chain originates from a study of blood T cell repertoires in COVID-19. Whole-study context: T cells, B-cell-depleted T cells, or PBMCs supplied cDNA or gDNA.

Germline lookup yields CDR1 SGHRS and CDR2 YFSETQ. The CDR3 sequence is 16 residues long. The V gene end was trimmed by 1 base and the J gene end by 2 bases; junction bases not matched to a gene: 6. Generated by immunoSEQ multiplex PCR, the TCRdb table keeps only in-frame clones and is missing some. The sample shows about 430,000 clones, around nine tenths of them seen only once. Which cohort a participant joined came from the clinical history participants gave. The chain links TRBV5-1 to TRBJ2-1, with 7 bases fitting TRBD2. Specimen: PBMCs or T cells enriched from blood (not recorded which). This clonotype was obtained from a young woman who had been exposed to COVID-19. In DNA, the CDR3 is TGCGCCAGCAGCTTGCAGGGAGGGCCTACCTACAATGAGCAGTTCTTC. This translates into CASSLQGGPTYNEQFF.